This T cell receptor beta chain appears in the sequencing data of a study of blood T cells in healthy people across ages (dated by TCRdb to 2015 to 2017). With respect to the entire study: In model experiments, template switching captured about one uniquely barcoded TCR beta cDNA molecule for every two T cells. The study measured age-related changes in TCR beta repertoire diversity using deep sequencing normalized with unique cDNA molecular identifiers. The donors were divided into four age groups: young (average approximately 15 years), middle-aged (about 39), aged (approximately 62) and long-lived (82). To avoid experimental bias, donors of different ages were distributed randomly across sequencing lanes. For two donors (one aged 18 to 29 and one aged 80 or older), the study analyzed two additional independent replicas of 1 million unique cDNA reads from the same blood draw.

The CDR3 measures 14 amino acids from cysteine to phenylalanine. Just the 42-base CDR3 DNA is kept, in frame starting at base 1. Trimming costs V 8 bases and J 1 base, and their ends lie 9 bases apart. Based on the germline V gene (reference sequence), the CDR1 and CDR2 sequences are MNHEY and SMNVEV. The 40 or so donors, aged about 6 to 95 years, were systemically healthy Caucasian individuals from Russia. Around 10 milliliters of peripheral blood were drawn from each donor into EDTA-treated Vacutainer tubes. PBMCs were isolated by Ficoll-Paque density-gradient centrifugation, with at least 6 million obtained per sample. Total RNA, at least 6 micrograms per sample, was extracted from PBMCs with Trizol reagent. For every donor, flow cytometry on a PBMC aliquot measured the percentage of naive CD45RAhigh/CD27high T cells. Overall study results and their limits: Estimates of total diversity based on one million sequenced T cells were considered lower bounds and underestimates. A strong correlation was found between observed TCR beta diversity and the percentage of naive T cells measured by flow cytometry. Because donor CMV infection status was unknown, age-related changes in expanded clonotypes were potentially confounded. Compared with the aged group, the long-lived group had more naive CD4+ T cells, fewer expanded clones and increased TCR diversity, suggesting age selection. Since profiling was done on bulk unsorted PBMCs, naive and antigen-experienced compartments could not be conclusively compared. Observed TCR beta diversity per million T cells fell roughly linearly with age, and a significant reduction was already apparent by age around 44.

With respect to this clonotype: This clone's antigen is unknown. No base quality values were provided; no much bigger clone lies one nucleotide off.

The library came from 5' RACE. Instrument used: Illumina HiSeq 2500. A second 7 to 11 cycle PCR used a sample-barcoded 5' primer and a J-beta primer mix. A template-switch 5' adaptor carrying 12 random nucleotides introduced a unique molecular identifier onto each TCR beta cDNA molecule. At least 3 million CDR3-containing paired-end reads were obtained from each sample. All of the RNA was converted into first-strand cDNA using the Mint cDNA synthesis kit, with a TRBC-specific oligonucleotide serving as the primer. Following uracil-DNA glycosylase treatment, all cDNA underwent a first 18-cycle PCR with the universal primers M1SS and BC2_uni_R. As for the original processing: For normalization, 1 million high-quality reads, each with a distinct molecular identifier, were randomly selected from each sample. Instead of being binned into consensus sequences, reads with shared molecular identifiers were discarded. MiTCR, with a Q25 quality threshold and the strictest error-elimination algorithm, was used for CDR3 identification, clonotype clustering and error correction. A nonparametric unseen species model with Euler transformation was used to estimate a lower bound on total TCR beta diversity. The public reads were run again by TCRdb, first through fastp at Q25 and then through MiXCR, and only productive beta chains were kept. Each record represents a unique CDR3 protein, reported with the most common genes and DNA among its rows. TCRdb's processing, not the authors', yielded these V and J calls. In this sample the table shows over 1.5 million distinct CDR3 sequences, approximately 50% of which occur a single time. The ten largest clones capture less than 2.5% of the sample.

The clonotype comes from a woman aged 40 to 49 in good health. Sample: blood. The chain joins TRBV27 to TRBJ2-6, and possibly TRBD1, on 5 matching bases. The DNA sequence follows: TGTGCCAGCGGGGCAGCGTCTGGGGCCAACGTCCTGACTTTC. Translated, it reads CASGAASGANVLTF.